The rows below give T cell receptor beta chains drawn from one sample of a study of T cell responses to AZD1222 COVID-19 vaccine. Data came from immunoSEQ multiplex PCR; TCRdb stores just in-frame clones and leaves some out. Altogether about 120,000 clones are present, over 75% being singletons, with the ten largest covering roughly 4.8%. Sequences were derived from peripheral blood, sampled on day 0 of AZD1222 vaccination. The receptors stem from an adult in good health. The CDR3 runs from the conserved cysteine through the conserved F or W.

j_gene: TRBJ2-7
v_gene: TRBV27
CDR3aa: CASSSPPLEQYF

j_gene: TRBJ2-3
v_gene: TRBV27
CDR3aa: CASSFRFGAASSTDTQYF

j_gene: TRBJ1-1
v_gene: TRBV19
CDR3aa: CAILGNTEAFF

j_gene: TRBJ2-7
v_gene: TRBV6-4
CDR3aa: CASNDGTGCHEQYF

j_gene: TRBJ2-2
v_gene: TRBV7-8
CDR3aa: CASSSGQGAGGELFF

j_gene: TRBJ1-1
v_gene: TRBV6-2/TRBV6-3
CDR3aa: CASSPGTAGTEAFF

j_gene: TRBJ1-1
v_gene: TRBV14
CDR3aa: CASSPAMNTEAFF

j_gene: TRBJ1-1
v_gene: TRBV28
CDR3aa: CYTGGINTEAFF

j_gene: TRBJ2-1
v_gene: TRBV7-9
CDR3aa: CASSLVLAGNEQFF

j_gene: TRBJ2-3
v_gene: TRBV3-1/TRBV3-2
CDR3aa: CASSRQPGTGVTDTQYF

j_gene: TRBJ1-5
v_gene: TRBV5-1
CDR3aa: CASSLEGTHQPQHF

j_gene: TRBJ1-1
v_gene: TRBV6-5
CDR3aa: CASSYDARGVSTEAFF

j_gene: TRBJ2-2
v_gene: TRBV5-1
CDR3aa: CASSLVLGRLAGGQVTGELFF

j_gene: TRBJ2-7
v_gene: TRBV5-1
CDR3aa: CASSQQGYEQYF

j_gene: TRBJ2-4
v_gene: TRBV28
CDR3aa: CASIQDGTKNIQYF

j_gene: TRBJ2-4
v_gene: TRBV19
CDR3aa: CASSVDRGKNIQYF

j_gene: TRBJ1-3
v_gene: TRBV28
CDR3aa: CATGTGSSGNTIYF

j_gene: TRBJ1-5
v_gene: TRBV19
CDR3aa: CASTDRTLSNQPQHF

j_gene: TRBJ1-2
v_gene: TRBV28
CDR3aa: CASSPTGGAKGYTF

j_gene: TRBJ2-2
v_gene: TRBV10-1
CDR3aa: CASSESGANTGELFF

j_gene: TRBJ1-2
v_gene: TRBV5-4
CDR3aa: CASSLSLVNYGYTF

j_gene: TRBJ1-5
v_gene: TRBV14
CDR3aa: CASSQVPPLLAGSNQPQHF

j_gene: TRBJ1-2
v_gene: TRBV19
CDR3aa: CASSRDRVGGYTF

j_gene: TRBJ1-6
v_gene: TRBV3-1/TRBV3-2
CDR3aa: CASSQGASSYNSPLHF

j_gene: TRBJ1-2
v_gene: TRBV19
CDR3aa: CASSTRTGKKWGYTF

j_gene: TRBJ1-5
v_gene: TRBV6-2/TRBV6-3
CDR3aa: CASSYGQLNQPQHF

j_gene: TRBJ1-5
v_gene: TRBV19
CDR3aa: CASSVRGQPQHF

j_gene: TRBJ2-7
v_gene: TRBV18
CDR3aa: CASSPDSSYEQYF

j_gene: TRBJ2-1
v_gene: TRBV29-1
CDR3aa: CSLGGPYNEQFF